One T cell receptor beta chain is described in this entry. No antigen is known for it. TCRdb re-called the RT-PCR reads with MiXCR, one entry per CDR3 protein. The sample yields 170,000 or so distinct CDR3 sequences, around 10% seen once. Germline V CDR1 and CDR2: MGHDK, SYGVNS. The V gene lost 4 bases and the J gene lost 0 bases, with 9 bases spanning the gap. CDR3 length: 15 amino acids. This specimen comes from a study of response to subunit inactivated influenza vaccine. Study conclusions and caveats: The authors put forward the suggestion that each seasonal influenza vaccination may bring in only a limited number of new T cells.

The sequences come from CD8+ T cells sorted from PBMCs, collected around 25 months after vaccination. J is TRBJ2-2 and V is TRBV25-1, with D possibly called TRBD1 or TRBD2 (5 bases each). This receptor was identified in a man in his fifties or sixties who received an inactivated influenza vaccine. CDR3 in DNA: TGTGCCAGCAGTGGGGGGAAAGCGAACACCGGGGAGCTGTTTTTT. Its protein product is CASSGGKANTGELFF.